Below, 5 T cell receptor beta chains from the same sample are listed, as sequenced in a study of shared clonotypes between healthy human individuals (dated by TCRdb to about 2020). Receptors were amplified or captured by the immunoSEQ multiplex PCR assay. In its TCRdb copy, this immuneACCESS table keeps in-frame sequences only and misses some clones. Where compared with another copy, unresolved V genes explain less than half of these, and the others have no known cause. The sample has about 1.9 million clones on record, just under 95% of them singletons. Together, the top ten hold 1.5% to 2% of the sample. CD8 naive samples consisted of CD45RO-negative cells that were positively selected for CCR7, yielding a CD45RA+CCR7+ population without TemRA cells. The specimen was naive CD8+ T cells from PBMCs. The cell subset or site label for this specimen denotes: CD45RA+CCR7+. Receptors originate from a man aged 18 to 35 in good health. Some clones in this sample may be carry-over from other donors' samples.

This clone was detected once. This sequence joins TRBV9 and TRBJ2-2; D tentatively reads TRBD1 or TRBD2 (5 bases each). V was cut by 4 bases and J by 0 bases, with 16 bases left in between. This CDR3 has 17 residues. CDR1 is SGDLS, CDR2 YYNGEE, per germline. The CDR3 DNA follows: TGTGCCAGCAGCTCCCGGGACGGTGAGACGAACACCGGGGAGCTGTTTTTT. Its translation: CASSSRDGETNTGELFF.

V gene TRBV9 combines with J gene TRBJ1-1; 8 nucleotides agree with TRBD1. Germline V gene data show CDR1 as SGDLS and CDR2 as YYNGEE. The V segment lost 3 bases and the J segment 4 bases; nucleotides outside the gene matches: 8. CDR3 length equals 15 residues. CDR3 region: CASSEDRGGSTEAFF. The CDR3 bases are TGTGCCAGCAGCGAAGACAGGGGAGGGAGCACTGAAGCTTTCTTT.

The rearrangement uses TRBV5-1 and TRBJ1-2, with 9 nucleotides matching TRBD1. The CDR3 is 15 residues long. CDR1 and CDR2 (germline): SGHRS, YFSETQ. V shed 4 bases, J shed 4 bases, and the junction held 8 bases outside the gene matches. The CDR3 is CASSAEGTGIYGYTF. The CDR3 nucleotides are TGCGCCAGCAGCGCGGAAGGGACAGGGATCTATGGCTACACCTTC.

The chain recombines TRBV29-1 with TRBJ1-1; D call uncertain. Germline V gene data show CDR1 as SQVTM and CDR2 as ANQGSEA. Trimming took 7 bases from V and 8 from J, leaving 14 bases between them. This CDR3 spans 11 amino acids. CDR3 nucleotide sequence: TGCAGCGACCGGGCAGGTGCGGAAGCTTTCTTT. It is translated as CSDRAGAEAFF. The complete variable domain, with remaining parts taken from reference TRBV29-1 and TRBJ1-1, reads SAVISQKPSRDICQRGTSLTIQCQVDSQVTMMFWYRQQPGQSLTLIATANQGSEATYESGFVIDKFPISRPNLTFSTLTVSNMSPEDSSIYLCSDRAGAEAFFGQGTRLTVV.

The chain employs TRBV7-6 and TRBJ1-1, with D unresolved. CDR1 and CDR2 (germline): SGHVS, FNYEAQ. V was shortened by 0 bases and J by 0 bases, with 14 bases between the two germline ends. This CDR3 comprises 17 residues. CDR3: CASSLAFGDLVNTEAFF. CDR3 DNA: TGTGCCAGCAGCTTAGCGTTCGGGGATTTAGTGAACACTGAAGCTTTCTTT.